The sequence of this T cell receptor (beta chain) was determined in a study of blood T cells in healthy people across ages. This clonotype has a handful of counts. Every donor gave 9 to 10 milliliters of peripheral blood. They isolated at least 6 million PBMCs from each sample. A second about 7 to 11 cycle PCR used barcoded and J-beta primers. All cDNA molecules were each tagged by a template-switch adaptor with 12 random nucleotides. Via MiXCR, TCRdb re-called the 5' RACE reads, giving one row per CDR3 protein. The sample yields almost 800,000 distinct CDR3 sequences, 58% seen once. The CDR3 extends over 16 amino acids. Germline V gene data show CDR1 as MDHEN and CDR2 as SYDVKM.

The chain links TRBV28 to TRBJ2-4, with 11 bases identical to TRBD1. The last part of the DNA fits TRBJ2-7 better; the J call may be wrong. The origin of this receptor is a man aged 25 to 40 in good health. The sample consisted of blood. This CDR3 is CASSSSRTGGLYEQYF. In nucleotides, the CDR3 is TGTGCCAGCAGTTCTTCCCGGACAGGGGGCTTATACGAGCAGTACTTC.